This TCR beta chain came from a study of OX40 agonist ivuxolimab in advanced cancers. Overall study context: Six ivuxolimab dose levels, 0.01 to 10 mg/kg, were given intravenously every 2 weeks. Checkpoint inhibitors had been given previously to 40% of patients. Three patients had partial responses: one hepatocellular carcinoma, two cutaneous melanoma.

Repertoires were generated with immunoSEQ multiplex PCR, while TCRdb's copy carries only in-frame clones and drops some. This table holds about 86,000 clones, about 89% found once. Patients with a history of autoimmune disease or on systemic immunosuppression were excluded. Per the germline V gene, CDR1 is SQVTM and CDR2 is ANQGSEA. Trimming pared 6 bases from V and 3 bases from J, leaving 21 bases between. The CDR3 runs 15 residues. The chain combines TRBV29-1 with TRBJ2-7; TRBD2 is a possible D gene (6 bases). This TCR came from an adult with an advanced solid tumor such as melanoma, head and neck, liver or kidney cancer. The sequenced sample was CD4+ or CD8+ T cells sorted from blood, obtained in a trial of the OX40 agonist ivuxolimab. The CDR3 DNA reads TGCAGCGTGCTCTCTGGGGGACTGGATTACTACGAGCAGTACTTC. Amino acid sequence: CSVLSGGLDYYEQYF.